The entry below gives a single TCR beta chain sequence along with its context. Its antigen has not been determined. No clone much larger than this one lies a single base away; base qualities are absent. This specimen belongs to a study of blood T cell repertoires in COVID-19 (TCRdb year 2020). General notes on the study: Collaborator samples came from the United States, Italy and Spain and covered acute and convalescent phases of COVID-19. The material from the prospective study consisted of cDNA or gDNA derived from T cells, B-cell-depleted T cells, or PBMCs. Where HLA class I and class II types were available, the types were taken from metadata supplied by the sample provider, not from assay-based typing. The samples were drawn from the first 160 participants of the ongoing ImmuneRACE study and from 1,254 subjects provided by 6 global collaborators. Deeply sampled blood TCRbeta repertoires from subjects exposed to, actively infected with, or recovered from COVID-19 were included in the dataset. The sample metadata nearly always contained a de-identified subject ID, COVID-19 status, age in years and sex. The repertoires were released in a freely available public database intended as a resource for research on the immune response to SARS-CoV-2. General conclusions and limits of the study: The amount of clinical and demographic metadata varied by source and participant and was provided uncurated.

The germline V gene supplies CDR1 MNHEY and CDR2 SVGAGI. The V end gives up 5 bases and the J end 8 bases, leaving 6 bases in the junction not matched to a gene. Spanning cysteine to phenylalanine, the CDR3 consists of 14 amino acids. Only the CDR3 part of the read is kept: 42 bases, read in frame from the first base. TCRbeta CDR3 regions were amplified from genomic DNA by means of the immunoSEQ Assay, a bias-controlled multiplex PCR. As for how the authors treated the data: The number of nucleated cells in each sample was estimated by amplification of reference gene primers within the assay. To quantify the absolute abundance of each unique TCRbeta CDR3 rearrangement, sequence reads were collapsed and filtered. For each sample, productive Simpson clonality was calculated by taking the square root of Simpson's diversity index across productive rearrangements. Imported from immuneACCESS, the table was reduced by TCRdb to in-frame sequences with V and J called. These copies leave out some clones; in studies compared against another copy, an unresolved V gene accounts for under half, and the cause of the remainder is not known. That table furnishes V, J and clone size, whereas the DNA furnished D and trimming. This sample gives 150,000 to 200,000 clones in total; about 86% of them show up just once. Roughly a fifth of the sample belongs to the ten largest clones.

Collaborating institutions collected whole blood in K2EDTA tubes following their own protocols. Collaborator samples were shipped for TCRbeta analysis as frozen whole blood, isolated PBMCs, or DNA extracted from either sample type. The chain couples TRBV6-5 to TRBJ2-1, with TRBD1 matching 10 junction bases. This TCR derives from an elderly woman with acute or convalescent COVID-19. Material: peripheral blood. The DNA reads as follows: TGTGCCAGCAGTCGGGGACAGGGGATGGATGAGCAGTTCTTC. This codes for CASSRGQGMDEQFF.